One and the same sample provided the 8 T cell receptor beta chains below, sequenced in a study of Graves' ophthalmopathy and Graves' hyperthyroidism. From RNA, the CDR3 regions of TCR beta chains were amplified and sequenced. The workflow started with a first-round RT-PCR run with HTBI primers and then moved on to a second-round multiplex PCR. Each CDR3 protein gets one entry after TCRdb re-called the multiplex PCR reads with MiXCR. The repertoire holds approximately 640,000 distinct CDR3 sequences, with over 40% as singletons. Source material: peripheral blood. The receptor set was obtained from an adult man with Graves' ophthalmopathy.

The chain is built from TRBV4-1 and TRBJ1-2, with D possibly matching TRBD1 (5 bases). The CDR3 is 14 amino acids. Trimming stripped 0 bases from V and 1 base from J, with 6 bases between. Per germline, CDR1 MGHRA and CDR2 YSYEKL. The CDR3 reads CASSQEGLNYGYTF. Here the CDR3 DNA reads TGCGCCAGCAGCCAAGAGGGACTTAACTATGGCTACACCTTC.

This clonotype was found a few times. The rearrangement joins TRBV19 to TRBJ1-3; weak D call: TRBD1 (5 bases). Germline values: CDR1 LNHDA, CDR2 SQIVND (reference sequence). Trimming took 3 bases from V and 0 from J, leaving 15 bases between them. This CDR3 comprises 17 residues. DNA of the CDR3: TGTGCCAGTAGTATTGTCGATCAGGGTTACTCTGGAAACACCATATATTTT. It is translated as CASSIVDQGYSGNTIYF.

Only a few counts were recorded for this clonotype. The rearrangement uses TRBV9 and TRBJ1-4, with D unresolved. This CDR3 comprises 17 residues. The germline V and J ends were trimmed by 4 bases and 4 bases, with 20 bases remaining between them. Per germline, CDR1 SGDLS and CDR2 YYNGEE. The CDR3 sequence: CASSINSGQEDNEKLFF. The CDR3, as DNA: TGTGCCAGCAGCATTAACTCCGGGCAAGAGGATAATGAAAAACTGTTTTTT.

The J gene is TRBJ2-5, the V gene TRBV9, with 10 bases that match TRBD1. CDR3 length: 15 amino acids. The germline gives CDR1 SGDLS, CDR2 YYNGEE. J gave up 3 bases and V 3 bases, and 5 bases lay outside the gene matches. CDR3 nucleotide sequence: TGTGCCAGCAGCGCCGATGGGACAGGGGAAGAGACCCAGTACTTC. It is translated as CASSADGTGEETQYF.

Remarks on this clonotype: A read error may be the cause here, since a much bigger clone is one base away. The chain links TRBV10-3 to TRBJ1-2, with TRBD1 as a possible D gene (6 bases). From germline, CDR1 is ENHRY and CDR2 SYGVKD. The ends were cut back, 4 bases at V and 4 bases at J, with 13 bases in the middle. There are 14 residues in the CDR3. CDR3 DNA sequence: TGTGCCATCAGTGTAACAGGGACGGGCTATGGCTACACCTTC. Its translation is CAISVTGTGYGYTF.

V is TRBV5-1 and J is TRBJ2-4, with a tentative D call TRBD2 (6 bases). This CDR3 is built from 13 residues. Germline V lookup: CDR1 SGHRS, CDR2 YFSETQ. V was pared by 0 bases and J by 9 bases, with 10 bases between. The CDR3: CASSLVTRGIQYF. The CDR3 region has the DNA TGCGCCAGCAGCTTGGTGACTAGGGGCATTCAGTACTTC.

This clonotype was found many times. This chain uses TRBV2 with TRBJ2-7; D uncertain. Germline CDR1 is SNHLY and CDR2 is FYNNEI. The length of the CDR3 is 13 residues. V was pared by 4 bases and J by 0 bases, with 7 bases between. This CDR3 is CASSASTSYEQYF. Written as DNA, the CDR3 is TGTGCCAGCAGTGCATCGACCTCCTACGAGCAGTACTTC.

In its sample, this clonotype was seen many times. The chain is built from TRBV6-2 or TRBV6-3 and TRBJ2-5, with unresolved D. This CDR3 spans 11 amino acids. The V gene's germline CDR1 is MNHEY and CDR2 SVGEGT. The V end was cut by 8 bases, the J end by 1 base, with 5 bases between. CDR3 DNA sequence: TGTGCCAGCTTGGGCCAAGAGACCCAGTACTTC. Its protein product is CASLGQETQYF.